One sample yielded the 12 T cell receptor beta chains listed below, sequenced in a study of blood T cells in healthy people across ages. Combining a sample-barcoded 5' primer with a J-beta primer mix, a second PCR ran for roughly 6 to 12 cycles. TCRdb used MiXCR to reprocess the 5' RACE reads, holding one entry per CDR3 protein. In the table there are 1.5 million to 2 million distinct CDR3 sequences, approximately 50% of which are singletons. Material for sequencing was blood. The receptors come from a woman aged 40 to 49 in good health.

The chain employs TRBV7-9 and TRBJ2-1; unclear D gene. Germline CDR1 is SEHNR and CDR2 is FQNEAQ (reference sequence). The CDR3 covers 15 residues. V shed 5 bases and J shed 8 bases, with 19 bases lying between them. CDR3 in amino acids: CASSTHQPLDDEQFF. Written as DNA, the CDR3 is TGTGCCAGCAGCACCCATCAGCCCCTGGACGATGAGCAGTTCTTC.

A note on this clonotype: At one of its ends the junction is not consistent with the germline gene, which may arise from a read error. The V call is TRBV6-1, the J call TRBJ1-2, with 9 bases matching TRBD1. CDR1 is MNHNS, CDR2 SASEGT, per germline. The CDR3 sequence is 17 residues long. CDR3 region: CASSPWSGTGLDSGCTF. CDR3 DNA sequence: TGTGCCAGCAGTCCGTGGTCGGGGACAGGGTTAGATAGCGGCTGCACCTTC.

The chain couples TRBV2 to TRBJ2-3; 7 bases are a match to TRBD1. The CDR3 sequence is 13 residues long. Unmatched junction bases numbered 4, after V lost 5 bases and J lost 5 bases. Germline CDR1 SNHLY, CDR2 FYNNEI. The CDR3 DNA follows: TGTGCCAGCAGTACGGACAGGAGAGATACGCAGTATTTT. Translation gives CASSTDRRDTQYF.

In this sample, this clonotype turned up a few times. This chain links TRBV5-1 with TRBJ2-1, with D unresolved. The germline V and J ends were trimmed by 0 bases and 3 bases, with 10 bases remaining between them. The CDR3 covers 15 residues. Per the germline V gene, CDR1 is SGHRS and CDR2 is YFSETQ. CDR3 sequence: CASSLAGQNYNEQFF. The CDR3, as DNA: TGCGCCAGCAGCTTGGCCGGGCAGAACTACAATGAGCAGTTCTTC.

The rearrangement links TRBV7-2 to TRBJ1-4, with no clear D. The ends were cut back, 1 base at V and 0 bases at J, with 6 bases in the middle. The CDR3 is 15 residues long. Per germline, CDR1 SGHTA and CDR2 FQGNSA. CDR3 residues: CASSLEPATNEKLFF. In DNA, the CDR3 is TGTGCCAGCAGCTTAGAGCCCGCAACTAATGAAAAACTGTTTTTT.

This clonotype was observed a few times. The chain is built from TRBV4-3 and TRBJ2-1; no clear D. V was clipped by 2 bases and J by 7 bases, with 15 bases between them. CDR3 length: 15 amino acids. CDR1 and CDR2 from the germline V gene are LGHNA and YSLEER. CDR3 in amino acids: CASSQLRKPRNEQFF. The CDR3 DNA reads TGCGCCAGCAGCCAACTTCGGAAGCCCCGTAATGAGCAGTTCTTC.

The chain uses TRBV4-1 and TRBJ2-1; no clear D gene. The CDR3 totals 16 residues. Trimming removed 1 base from V and 2 bases from J, with 12 bases in between. Per germline, CDR1 MGHRA and CDR2 YSYEKL. The CDR3 DNA sequence: TGCGCCAGCAGCCAAGTTGACTTGATCGCCTACAATGAGCAGTTCTTC. Its protein product is CASSQVDLIAYNEQFF.

The chain is built from TRBV27 and TRBJ1-6, with 7 bases identical to TRBD1. This CDR3 has 14 amino acids. CDR1 is MNHEY, CDR2 SMNVEV, per germline (reference sequence). J gave up 8 bases and V 2 bases, and 3 bases lay outside the gene matches. CDR3 sequence (DNA): TGTGCCAGCAGTTTACAGGGGGACCATTCACCCCTCCACTTT. Translation gives CASSLQGDHSPLHF.

This chain joins TRBV6-1 and TRBJ2-5, with 10 nucleotides matching TRBD1. With 8 bases clipped from V and 5 bases from J, the junction kept 5 bases outside the gene matches. The CDR3 runs to 13 residues. Germline V gives CDR1 MNHNS, CDR2 SASEGT. The CDR3 spells CASVRTGGETQYF. CDR3 nucleotide sequence: TGTGCCAGCGTAAGGACAGGGGGTGAGACCCAGTACTTC.

The rearrangement joins TRBV20-1 to TRBJ2-5; no clear D. The CDR3 length is 11 residues. Looked up from germline, CDR1 is DFQATT and CDR2 is SNEGSKA (reference sequence). The CDR3 is CSSSTGETQYF. The CDR3, as DNA: TGCAGCAGTTCGACCGGAGAGACCCAGTACTTC.

V usage is TRBV7-8 and J usage is TRBJ2-3; possible D gene TRBD1, 5 bases. The CDR3 has 16 residues. V lost 2 bases, J lost 5 bases, and 17 bases lay in between. CDR1 and CDR2 from the germline V gene are SGHVS and FQNEAQ. CDR3 DNA sequence: TGTGCCAGCAGCTTAATCTCTCAGGGAACCCGAGATACGCAGTATTTT. It translates to CASSLISQGTRDTQYF. Full variable domain (rest looked up from reference TRBV7-8 and TRBJ2-3): GAGVSQSPRYKVAKRGQDVALRCDPISGHVSLFWYQQALGQGPEFLTYFQNEAQLDKSGLPSDRFFAERPEGSVSTLKIQRTQQEDSAVYLCASSLISQGTRDTQYFGPGTRLTVL.

This clonotype turned up a few times. CDR3 residues: CASSQAGGHGYTF. Written as DNA, the CDR3 is TGTGCCAGCAGCCAAGCGGGGGGTCATGGCTACACCTTC. This rearrangement joins TRBV14 to TRBJ1-2; D might be TRBD1 (5 bases). Per germline, CDR1 SGHDN and CDR2 FVKESK. The CDR3 length is 13 residues. V gave up 1 base and J gave up 6 bases, with 9 bases separating them.